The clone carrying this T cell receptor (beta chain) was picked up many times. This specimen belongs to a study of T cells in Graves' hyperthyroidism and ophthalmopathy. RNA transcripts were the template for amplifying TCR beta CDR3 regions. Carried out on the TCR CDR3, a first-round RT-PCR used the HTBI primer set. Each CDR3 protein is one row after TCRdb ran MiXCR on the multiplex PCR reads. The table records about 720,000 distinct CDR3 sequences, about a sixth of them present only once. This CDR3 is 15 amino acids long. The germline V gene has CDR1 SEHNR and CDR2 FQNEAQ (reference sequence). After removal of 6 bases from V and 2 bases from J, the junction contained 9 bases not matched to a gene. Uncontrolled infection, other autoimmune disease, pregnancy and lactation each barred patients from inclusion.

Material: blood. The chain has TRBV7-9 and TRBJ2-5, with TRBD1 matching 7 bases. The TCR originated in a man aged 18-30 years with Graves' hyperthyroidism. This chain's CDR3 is CASRSQTGWQETQYF. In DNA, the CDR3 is TGTGCCAGCAGGTCCCAGACAGGGTGGCAAGAGACCCAGTACTTC.